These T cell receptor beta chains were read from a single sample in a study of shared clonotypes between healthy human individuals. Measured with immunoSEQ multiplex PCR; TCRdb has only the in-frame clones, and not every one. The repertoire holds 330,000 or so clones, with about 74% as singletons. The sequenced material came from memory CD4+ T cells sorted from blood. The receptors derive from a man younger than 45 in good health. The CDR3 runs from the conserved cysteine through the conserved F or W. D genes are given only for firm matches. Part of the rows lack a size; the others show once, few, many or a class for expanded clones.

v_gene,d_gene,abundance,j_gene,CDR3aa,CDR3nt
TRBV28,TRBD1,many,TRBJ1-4,CASSRTGGDEKLFF,TGTGCCAGCAGTCGGACAGGGGGGGATGAAAAACTGTTTTTT
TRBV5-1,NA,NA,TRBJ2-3,CASTLSTDTQYF,TGCGCCAGCACCCTTAGCACAGATACGCAGTATTTT
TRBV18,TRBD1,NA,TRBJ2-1,CASSSGTGGYNEQFF,TGTGCCAGCTCGTCCGGGACAGGGGGTTACAATGAGCAGTTCTTC
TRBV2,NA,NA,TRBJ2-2,CASSYSGELFF,TGTGCCAGCAGTTATTCCGGGGAGCTGTTTTTT
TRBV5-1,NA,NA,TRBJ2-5,CASSLSTDRQETQYF,TGCGCCAGCAGCTTGAGCACGGACCGACAAGAGACCCAGTACTTC
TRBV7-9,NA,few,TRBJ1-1,CASSPLGW,TGTGCCAGCAGCCCCTTGGGTTGG
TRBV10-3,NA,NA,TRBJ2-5,CAISEGAETQYF,TGTGCCATCAGTGAGGGTGCGGAGACCCAGTACTTC
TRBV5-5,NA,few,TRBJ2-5,CASSSQPSVQETQYF,TGTGCCAGCAGCTCACAGCCTAGCGTCCAAGAGACCCAGTACTTC
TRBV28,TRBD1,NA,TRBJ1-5,CASILRPGTGNQPQHF,TGTGCCAGCATTCTACGGCCCGGGACAGGCAATCAGCCCCAGCATTTT
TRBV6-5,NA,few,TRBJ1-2,CASSEVGSGYTF,TGTGCCAGCAGTGAAGTGGGGAGTGGCTACACCTTC
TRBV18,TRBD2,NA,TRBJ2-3,CASSNALAGNTDTQYF,TGTGCCAGCTCCAACGCCTTAGCGGGTAACACAGATACGCAGTATTTT
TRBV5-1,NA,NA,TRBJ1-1,CASTRGSNTEAFF,TGCGCCAGCACTAGGGGCTCCAACACTGAAGCTTTCTTT
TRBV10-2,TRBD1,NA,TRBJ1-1,CASFLDRDTEAFF,TGCGCCAGCTTCCTAGACAGGGACACTGAAGCTTTCTTT
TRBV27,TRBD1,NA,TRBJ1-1,CASSLTRQGWATEAFF,TGTGCCAGCAGTTTAACACGACAGGGATGGGCCACTGAAGCTTTCTTT
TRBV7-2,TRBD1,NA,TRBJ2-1,CASSHRTGINEQFF,TGTGCCAGCAGCCACAGGACAGGGATCAATGAGCAGTTCTTC
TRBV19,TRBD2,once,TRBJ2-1,CASISLAGPNEQFF,TGTGCCAGTATTAGCCTAGCGGGACCTAATGAGCAGTTCTTC
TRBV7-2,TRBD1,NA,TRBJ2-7,CASSPTGAEQYF,TGTGCCAGCAGCCCGACAGGGGCCGAGCAGTACTTC
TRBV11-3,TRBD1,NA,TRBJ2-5,CASSRGQDSRETQYF,TGTGCCAGCAGCCGCGGACAGGATAGTAGGGAGACCCAGTACTTC
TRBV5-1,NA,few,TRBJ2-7,CASSMGRRSYEQYF,TGCGCCAGCAGTATGGGCCGGAGGTCCTACGAGCAGTACTTC
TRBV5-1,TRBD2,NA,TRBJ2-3,CASSLVGTSSADTQYF,TGCGCCAGCAGCTTGGTGGGGACTAGCAGTGCAGATACGCAGTATTTT
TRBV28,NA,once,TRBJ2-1,CASSLGVVFEQFF,TGTGCCAGCAGTTTAGGAGTCGTTTTTGAGCAGTTCTTC
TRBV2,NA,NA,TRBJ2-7,CATGDQTRYEQYF,TGTGCCACCGGTGACCAAACGCGCTACGAGCAGTACTTC
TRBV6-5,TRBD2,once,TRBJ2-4,CASSYVAGENIQYF,TGTGCCAGCAGTTACGTGGCGGGAGAAAACATTCAGTACTTC
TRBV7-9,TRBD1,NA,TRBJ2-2,CASSRGQGDTGELFF,TGTGCCAGCAGCCGAGGACAGGGTGACACCGGGGAGCTGTTTTTT
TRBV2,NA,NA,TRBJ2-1,CASQPGTSGNEQFF,TGTGCCAGTCAGCCCGGGACAAGCGGTAATGAGCAGTTCTTC
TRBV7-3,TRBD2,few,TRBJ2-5,CASSLDGRNQETQYF,TGTGCCAGCAGCTTAGACGGGAGGAACCAAGAGACCCAGTACTTC
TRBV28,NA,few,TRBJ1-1,CASSLPGEGDTEAFF,TGTGCCAGCAGTTTGCCAGGCGAAGGGGACACTGAAGCTTTCTTT
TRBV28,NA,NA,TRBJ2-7,CASSPSSFYEQYF,TGTGCCAGCAGTCCTTCTAGCTTCTACGAGCAGTACTTC
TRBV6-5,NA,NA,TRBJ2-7,CATEGITHEQYF,TGTGCCACCGAGGGTATTACTCACGAGCAGTACTTC
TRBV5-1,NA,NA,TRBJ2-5,CASNSGQQETQYF,TGCGCCAGCAACTCCGGACAGCAAGAGACCCAGTACTTC
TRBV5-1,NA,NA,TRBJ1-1,CASSLAQSMNTEAFF,TGCGCCAGCAGCTTGGCACAGAGCATGAACACTGAAGCTTTCTTT
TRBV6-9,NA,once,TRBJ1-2,CASSYGRGYGYTF,TGTGCCAGCAGTTACGGCAGGGGTTATGGCTACACCTTC
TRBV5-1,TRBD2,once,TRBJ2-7,CASSSTSGAYEQYF,TGCGCCAGCAGCTCCACTAGCGGGGCCTACGAGCAGTACTTC
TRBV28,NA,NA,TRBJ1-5,CASSLDGPGQPQHF,TGTGCCAGCAGTTTGGACGGGCCAGGGCAGCCCCAGCATTTT
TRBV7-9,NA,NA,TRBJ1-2,CASSSTTGRKSYTF,TGTGCCAGCAGCTCAACGACAGGCCGCAAGAGCTACACCTTC
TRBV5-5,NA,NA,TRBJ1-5,CASSLGVGGFRYQPQHF,TGTGCCAGCAGCTTGGGGGTCGGGGGATTCCGTTATCAGCCCCAGCATTTT
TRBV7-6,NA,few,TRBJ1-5,CASIPQSRDTLDSNQPQHF,TGTGCCAGCATTCCGCAGAGCAGGGACACCCTTGATAGCAATCAGCCCCAGCATTTT
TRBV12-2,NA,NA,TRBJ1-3,CASRLALSSGNTIYF,TGTGCAAGTCGCTTAGCGCTGTCTTCTGGAAACACCATATATTTT
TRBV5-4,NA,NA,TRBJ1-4,CASSWQGREGEKLFF,TGTGCCAGCAGCTGGCAGGGTCGGGAGGGTGAAAAACTGTTTTTT
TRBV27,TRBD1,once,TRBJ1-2,CASSFRQGGGGYTF,TGTGCCAGCAGTTTCAGACAGGGAGGGGGTGGCTACACCTTC
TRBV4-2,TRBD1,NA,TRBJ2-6,CASSEQGTGANVLTF,TGTGCCAGCAGCGAACAGGGGACAGGGGCCAACGTCCTGACTTTC
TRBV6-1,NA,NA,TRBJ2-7,CASSEGPTLYEQYF,TGTGCCAGCAGTGAAGGTCCGACACTGTACGAGCAGTACTTC
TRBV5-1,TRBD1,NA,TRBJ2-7,CASSFDRDQGYEQYF,TGCGCCAGCAGCTTCGACAGGGACCAAGGCTACGAGCAGTACTTC
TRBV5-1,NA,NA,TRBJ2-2,CASSRDSGTGELFF,TGCGCCAGCAGCCGAGACAGCGGGACCGGGGAGCTGTTTTTT
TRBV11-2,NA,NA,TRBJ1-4,CASSLTGIGNEKLFF,TGTGCCAGCAGCTTAACTGGTATAGGCAATGAAAAACTGTTTTTT
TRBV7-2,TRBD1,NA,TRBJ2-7,CASSSGTGAREQYF,TGTGCCAGCAGCTCCGGGACAGGGGCAAGGGAGCAGTACTTC
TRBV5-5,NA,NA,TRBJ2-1,CASATADTRTDNEQFF,TGTGCCAGCGCCACCGCGGACACCAGGACGGACAATGAGCAGTTCTTC
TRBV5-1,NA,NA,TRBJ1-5,CASSLEGNSNQPQHF,TGCGCCAGCAGCTTGGAGGGGAATAGCAATCAGCCCCAGCATTTT
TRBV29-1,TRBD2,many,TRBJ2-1,CSVGNPSGAYNEQFF,TGCAGCGTTGGTAATCCTAGCGGAGCTTACAATGAGCAGTTCTTC